The present TCR beta chain was sequenced within a study of T cell responses to AZD1222 COVID-19 vaccine (dated by TCRdb to 2020 to 2023). About the full investigation: AZD1222 recipients with second doses at about 4 weeks or about 12 weeks were pooled, because spike-specific TCR depth and breadth did not differ between schedules. A total of 230 to 250 trial participants underwent TCR sequencing, of whom roughly 210 had received two doses of AZD1222 and 26 had received two doses of the MenACWY control vaccine. Trial participants were enrolled by age into subgroups of 18-55, 56-69 and 70-plus years, and roughly 150, 30 and 60 TCR-sequenced participants, respectively, were included in these subgroups.

The CDR3 regions of human TCRbeta chains were analyzed by immunosequencing. In the original analysis: Repertoire TCRs were matched against a reference library of SARS-CoV-2-specific TCRs generated with the MIRA antigen-specificity platform. Breadth was defined as the fraction of unique TCRs that were SARS-CoV-2-associated. Depth was defined as the fraction of total T cells that were SARS-CoV-2-associated. Using the MIRA data, every spike-specific TCR was mapped to the spike region that the TCR reacted to and assigned to either a CD4 or a CD8 class. Log10-transformed breadth and depth values were compared by one-way ANOVA with Sidak's multiple comparisons tests. The immuneACCESS repertoire file appears here via TCRdb, limited to in-frame rearrangements. These files lack a portion of the clones; in checked studies, under half of the deficit traces to unresolved V genes, and the cause of the others is not known. V and J calls and clone size are copied from that table; D and trimming were computed from the DNA. A total of some 130,000 clones appear in this sample, roughly 89% of them only once. The ten largest clones take up 5% to 6.5% of the sample.

As to this clone: This clone's antigen is unknown. No base qualities exist here, and no much larger clone lies one base off it.

Reading the germline V gene gives CDR1 KGHSH and CDR2 LQKENI. Relative to germline, V is missing 6 bases and J is missing 6 bases, with 3 bases of the junction outside any gene match. Inclusive of the bounding cysteine and phenylalanine, the CDR3 is 12 residues long. Only the CDR3 region is kept as DNA, spanning 36 bases read in frame from base 1. The research as a whole found: The whole spike protein was spanned by vaccine-associated CD4 TCRs, and dominant responses were seen in regions 160-218 and 743-854. After two AZD1222 doses, spike-specific TCR breadth and depth were significantly higher than at day 0 and than in MenACWY recipients. Epitopes outside the regions mutated in the B.1.351 and B.1.1.7 variants were reportedly recognized by nearly half of the unique spike-specific TCRs. In the small 56-69-year group, the increase in depth fell short of significance, most likely because of low power. Conclusions about previously exposed vaccinees were limited because only six AZD1222 recipients were SARS-CoV-2 seropositive at baseline. Participants were mostly white British, with more females than males. The authors suggested clonal diversity may have been underestimated. No day 14 peak-response samples were available, so repertoires were characterized only after the peak T cell response.

Per the publication, the time point label means: baseline before first vaccination. Vaccinee samples were obtained from the UK trials COV001 and COV002, which included a single-blind randomized controlled phase 2/3 trial of AZD1222 (ChAdOx1 nCoV-19) in healthy adults. Trial participant PBMC samples were collected at day 0 and day 28 after the second dose for TCRbeta chain sequencing. The material was peripheral blood, obtained on day 0 of AZD1222 vaccination. The rearrangement combines TRBV18 with TRBJ2-3; 7 bases in the middle match TRBD2. The receptor was derived from an adult in good health. The CDR3 reads CASSHGRDTQYF. The nucleotide sequence reads as follows: TGTGCCAGCTCCCACGGGAGGGATACGCAGTATTTT.